The 11 T cell receptor beta chains reported below all come from one sample, sequenced in a study of cytomegalovirus exposure and HLA in healthy donors. The PCR employed 60 Vbeta primers together with 13 Jbeta primers. Clones were read by immunoSEQ multiplex PCR, and TCRdb kept only the in-frame ones, dropping some. Of approximately 160,000 clones listed, approximately 80% are singletons. The sequenced sample was PBMCs. The receptors derive from a man aged 30 to 45 in good health and CMV-seropositive.

This clone has just a few counts. The chain has TRBV29-1 and TRBJ2-5; 7 bases match TRBD2. CDR1 is SQVTM and CDR2 is ANQGSEA in the germline V gene. V was pared by 7 bases and J by 1 base, with 12 bases of the junction left unmatched. The length of the CDR3 is 15 residues. Written as DNA, the CDR3 is TGCAGCGGCCTCCCGAGGCGGGGGATCCAAGAGACCCAGTACTTC. Its translation is CSGLPRRGIQETQYF.

The V call is TRBV4-3, the J call TRBJ2-3, with TRBD2 matching 11 bases. The CDR3 is made up of 18 amino acids. The germline V gene encodes CDR1 LGHNA and CDR2 YSLEER. The V segment lost 0 bases and the J segment 0 bases; nucleotides outside the gene matches: 5. The CDR3 DNA follows: TGCGCCAGCAGCCAAGATAGTAGCGGGGGGGGGAGCACAGATACGCAGTATTTT. This codes for CASSQDSSGGGSTDTQYF.

This clone was counted a single time. The V gene is TRBV2, the J gene TRBJ2-2, with a possible D match to TRBD2 (5 bases). The V gene lost 5 bases and the J gene lost 1 base, with 11 bases spanning the gap. The CDR3 loop spans 15 amino acids. Germline values: CDR1 SNHLY, CDR2 FYNNEI. DNA of the CDR3: TGTGCCAGCAGTAGGAGCGGACTGAACACCGGGGAGCTGTTTTTT. Translating gives CASSRSGLNTGELFF.

This sequence joins TRBV4-1 and TRBJ1-4; the D is unclear. The CDR3 loop spans 13 amino acids. Trimming took 1 base from V and 8 from J, leaving 8 bases between them. CDR1 is MGHRA and CDR2 is YSYEKL in the germline V gene. The CDR3 loop reads CASSQVRWEKLFF. DNA for the CDR3: TGCGCCAGCAGCCAAGTTCGGTGGGAAAAACTGTTTTTT.

CDR3 residues: CASSVDHRVNSPLHF. The CDR3 bases are TGTGCCAGCAGCGTAGATCACAGGGTGAATTCACCCCTCCACTTT. V and J are TRBV9 and TRBJ1-6; tentative D call: TRBD1 (6 bases). The V end lost 0 bases, the J end lost 7 bases, and 11 bases lay between the germline ends. Germline V gives CDR1 SGDLS, CDR2 YYNGEE. The CDR3 loop spans 15 amino acids.

This chain links TRBV2 with TRBJ2-5, with no clear D. Matching the DNA end better, TRBJ2-7 makes the J call doubtful. Looked up from germline, CDR1 is SNHLY and CDR2 is FYNNEI. This CDR3 contains 11 residues. The CDR3 here is CASSEAHEQYF. As DNA, the CDR3 is TGTGCCAGCAGTGAAGCGCACGAGCAGTACTTC.

V and J are TRBV12-5 and TRBJ2-1, with D perhaps matching TRBD1 (6 bases). Germline assignment: CDR1 LGHNT and CDR2 FRNRAP. Deletions cut 7 bases from V and 0 bases from J, with 16 bases between. This CDR3 spans 16 amino acids. CDR3 loop: CASARDKSGSYNEQFF. The CDR3 DNA sequence: TGTGCTAGTGCCAGGGACAAGTCAGGCTCCTACAATGAGCAGTTCTTC. Supplemented by reference TRBV12-5 and TRBJ2-1, the full variable domain reads DARVTQTPRHKVTEMGQEVTMRCQPILGHNTVFWYRQTMMQGLELLAYFRNRAPLDDSGMPKDRFSAEMPDATLATLKIQPSEPRDSAVYFCASARDKSGSYNEQFFGPGTRLTVL.

V is TRBV4-1 and J is TRBJ2-5; TRBD2 matches 10 bases. Germline-derived CDR1 and CDR2 are MGHRA and YSYEKL. The junction had 12 bases not matched to a gene; V was cut back by 4 bases and J by 10 bases. This CDR3 is built from 15 residues. The CDR3 nucleotides read TGCGCCAGCAGCCGAACCGGGACTAGCGATCAGGTCCAGTACTTC. Amino acids: CASSRTGTSDQVQYF.

This clone has a handful of counts. The rearrangement uses TRBV18 and TRBJ1-5; 7 bases map to TRBD1. Trimming at V came to 0 bases and at J to 6 bases, leaving 5 bases not matched to a gene. The germline V gene encodes CDR1 KGHSH and CDR2 LQKENI. The CDR3 is 15 amino acids. CDR3 protein: CASSPPGQGGQPQHF. DNA for the CDR3: TGTGCCAGCTCACCACCGGGGCAGGGGGGTCAGCCCCAGCATTTT.

CDR3 loop: CASSLQTYTNYEKLFF. The CDR3 DNA reads TGTGCCAGCAGCTTGCAAACGTACACCAATTATGAAAAACTGTTTTTT. V gene TRBV5-6 combines with J gene TRBJ1-4; D gene unclear. CDR3 length equals 16 residues. The germline CDR1 and CDR2 sequences are SGHDT and YYEEEE. V lost 1 base, J lost 6 bases, and 16 bases lay in between.

This clone appeared a few times. This rearrangement joins TRBV11-2 to TRBJ1-6, with 8 bases lining up with TRBD1. The CDR3 loop spans 17 amino acids. From germline, CDR1 is SGHAT and CDR2 FQNNGV. The junction had 8 bases not matched to a gene; V was cut back by 5 bases and J by 2 bases. In nucleotides, the CDR3 is TGTGCCAGCAGCCCCGGGGCGGACAGGGCCTATAATTCACCCCTCCACTTT. It encodes CASSPGADRAYNSPLHF.